Presented here are 18 T cell receptor beta chains from one specimen sequenced in a study of T cell changes during pregnancy in multiple sclerosis. Measured with immunoSEQ multiplex PCR; TCRdb has only the in-frame clones, and not every one. The profile shows about 28,000 clones, roughly 89% of them singletons. Sample: CD4+ T cells from peripheral blood mononuclear cells, taken in the first trimester of pregnancy. These receptors came from a female donor in good health, enrolled as a control in a pregnancy study.

Only a few counts were recorded for this clone. The rearrangement joins TRBV7-9 to TRBJ1-1; D is unclear. Per germline, CDR1 SEHNR and CDR2 FQNEAQ (reference sequence). CDR3 length equals 11 residues. Trimming removed 3 bases at V and 7 bases at J, with 6 bases between. The chain's CDR3 is CASSLQVEAFF. Here the CDR3 DNA reads TGTGCCAGCAGCTTGCAGGTTGAAGCTTTCTTT.

This CDR3 reads CASSQGWDEQYF. In DNA, the CDR3 is TGCGCCAGCAGTCAGGGCTGGGACGAGCAGTACTTC. The V gene is TRBV10-1, the J gene TRBJ2-7; D might be TRBD1 (5 bases). V lost 5 bases and J lost 5, with 10 bases in between. Germline loops: CDR1 WNHNN, CDR2 SYGVQD (reference sequence). The CDR3 is 12 residues long.

The chain couples TRBV9 to TRBJ1-2; the D gene is possibly TRBD1 (5 bases). The CDR3 is 13 amino acids. Between the trimmed V and J ends, which lost 4 bases and 6 bases, there was a span of 13 bases. Germline CDR1 SGDLS, CDR2 YYNGEE. CDR3 in amino acids: CASSPIGGHGYTF. CDR3 DNA: TGTGCCAGCAGCCCCATCGGGGGACATGGCTACACCTTC.

J is TRBJ2-7 and V is TRBV5-1; TRBD1 matches 9 bases. The trim removed 0 bases at V and 4 bases at J, leaving 2 bases unmatched. The CDR3 is 14 residues long. Germline CDR1 and CDR2: SGHRS and YFSETQ. CDR3 loop: CASSLGQGGYEQYF. The CDR3 DNA reads as TGCGCCAGCAGCTTGGGACAGGGGGGGTACGAGCAGTACTTC. The variable domain in full, completed from reference TRBV5-1 and TRBJ2-7, reads KAGVTQTPRYLIKTRGQQVTLSCSPISGHRSVSWYQQTPGQGLQFLFEYFSETQRNKGNFPGRFSGRQFSNSRSEMNVSTLELGDSALYLCASSLGQGGYEQYFGPGTRLTVT.

This rearrangement joins TRBV4-1 to TRBJ1-4; 7 nucleotides match TRBD1. The germline CDR1 and CDR2 sequences are MGHRA and YSYEKL. The CDR3 is made up of 16 amino acids. Germline trimming cut 2 bases from V and 8 bases from J; bases unmatched to any gene: 11. The CDR3 sequence is CASSQFLTGIGEKLFF. DNA for the CDR3: TGCGCCAGCAGCCAATTCTTGACAGGGATCGGGGAAAAACTGTTTTTT.

This clone occurred a few times. The V and J genes are TRBV4-3 and TRBJ2-4; 7 bases line up with TRBD2. V trimming: 4 bases; J trimming: 2 bases; junction bases outside the gene matches: 11. This CDR3 has 17 amino acids. Germline V CDR1 and CDR2: LGHNA, YSLEER. CDR3 DNA sequence: TGCGCCAGCAGCCTGAGGGGAGGGCTCGGCCCCAAAAACATTCAGTACTTC. Amino acids: CASSLRGGLGPKNIQYF.

The J gene is TRBJ2-1, the V gene TRBV7-2; D might be TRBD2 (7 bases). Germline assignment: CDR1 SGHTA and CDR2 FQGNSA. This CDR3 spans 16 amino acids. The V and J ends lost 6 bases and 5 bases respectively, with 20 bases between them. The CDR3 sequence: CASRSSGRGPNNEQFF. CDR3 sequence (DNA): TGTGCCAGCAGGTCCAGTGGGCGGGGGCCAAACAATGAGCAGTTCTTC.

The chain carries TRBV7-9 and TRBJ2-3; 8 bases line up with TRBD1. The CDR3 length is 14 residues. V lost 10 bases to trimming and J lost 0 bases; unmatched junction nucleotides: 6. Germline V gene data show CDR1 as SEHNR and CDR2 as FQNEAQ (reference sequence). The DNA for the CDR3 is TGTGCCACCATCCAGGGGGCTAGCACAGATACGCAGTATTTT. It is translated as CATIQGASTDTQYF. The variable domain in full, with the rest retrieved from reference TRBV7-9 and TRBJ2-3, is DTGVSQNPRHKITKRGQNVTFRCDPISEHNRLYWYRQTLGQGPEFLTYFQNEAQLEKSRLLSDRFSAERPKGSFSTLEIQRTEQGDSAMYLCATIQGASTDTQYFGPGTRLTVL.

The chain has TRBV28 and TRBJ1-2; weak D call: TRBD1 (5 bases). The germline CDR1 and CDR2 sequences are MDHEN and SYDVKM. Trimming stripped 2 bases from V and 8 bases from J, with 15 bases between. The CDR3 is 14 amino acids. The DNA of the CDR3 is TGTGCCAGCAGTTTAGGGGGGGGAAGGAGAGGCTACACCTTC. Its translation: CASSLGGGRRGYTF.

V gene TRBV6-5 combines with J gene TRBJ2-1; perhaps TRBD1 as D (5 bases). V dropped 0 bases and J dropped 11 bases, with 17 bases sitting between them. This CDR3 comprises 15 residues. Germline V gene lookup returns CDR1 MNHEY and CDR2 SVGAGI. CDR3: CASSYSGPWGDQQFF. CDR3 DNA sequence: TGTGCCAGCAGTTACTCCGGGCCGTGGGGCGATCAGCAGTTCTTC.

The CDR3 reads CASMPGELNYGYTF. CDR3 DNA: TGTGCCAGCATGCCAGGGGAACTTAACTATGGCTACACCTTC. The chain uses TRBV2 and TRBJ1-2; perhaps TRBD1 as D (6 bases). CDR1 and CDR2 (germline): SNHLY, FYNNEI. Deletions cut 7 bases from V and 1 base from J, with 13 bases between. The CDR3 has 14 amino acids.

The chain links TRBV27 to TRBJ2-1; tentatively, D is TRBD1 (5 bases). The V and J ends lost 5 bases and 0 bases respectively, with 14 bases between them. This CDR3 is built from 16 residues. CDR1 and CDR2 from the germline V gene are MNHEY and SMNVEV (reference sequence). The CDR3 is CASSGSQGGSYNEQFF. The CDR3, as DNA: TGTGCCAGCAGTGGCTCCCAGGGCGGCTCCTACAATGAGCAGTTCTTC.

J is TRBJ2-1 and V is TRBV10-3; no reliable D call. Germline CDR1 and CDR2: ENHRY and SYGVKD. There are 11 residues in the CDR3. V shed 3 bases and J shed 10 bases, with 7 bases lying between them. The CDR3 spells CAISDMAEQFF. Here the CDR3 DNA reads TGTGCCATCAGTGATATGGCAGAGCAGTTCTTC.

The chain is built from TRBV2 and TRBJ2-2, with D possibly TRBD1 on 6 matching bases. This CDR3 is built from 14 residues. The V end was cut by 7 bases, the J end by 8 bases, with 17 bases between. The germline gives CDR1 SNHLY, CDR2 FYNNEI. The CDR3 reads CASTKQGPAGELFF. CDR3 sequence (DNA): TGTGCCAGCACTAAACAGGGCCCGGCTGGGGAGCTGTTTTTT.

The rearrangement links TRBV7-2 to TRBJ2-7; D uncertain. V lost 1 base and J 4 bases, leaving 11 bases between the germline ends. The V gene's germline CDR1 is SGHTA and CDR2 FQGNSA. This CDR3 contains 14 residues. The CDR3 DNA is TGTGCCAGCAGCTTAGAGGCTAGTCGATACGAGCAGTACTTC. It codes for CASSLEASRYEQYF.

The V and J genes are TRBV4-2 and TRBJ2-7, with a weak D call TRBD2 (6 bases). V lost 3 bases to trimming and J lost 1 base, with 13 bases between them. Germline-derived CDR1 and CDR2 are LGHNA and YNFKEQ. CDR3 length equals 15 residues. CDR3 protein: CASSQGEAESYEQYF. In DNA, the CDR3 is TGTGCCAGCAGCCAGGGGGAGGCCGAGTCCTACGAGCAGTACTTC.

This chain connects TRBV14 to TRBJ2-7; 8 bases are shared with TRBD2. Germline V gene sequence: CDR1 SGHDN, CDR2 FVKESK. V trimming: 3 bases; J trimming: 3 bases; junction bases outside the gene matches: 22. The CDR3 consists of 20 residues. In nucleotides, the CDR3 is TGTGCCAGCAGCCATCCTACTGGGCTAGCGGGCGGATTAGAAATCTACGAGCAGTACTTC. Translating gives CASSHPTGLAGGLEIYEQYF.

This chain links TRBV27 with TRBJ1-2; D is possibly TRBD1 (6 bases). Trimming shortened V by 5 bases and J by 7 bases, and 20 bases separated the two germline ends. This CDR3 has 15 amino acids. Germline V gives CDR1 MNHEY, CDR2 SMNVEV (reference sequence). The CDR3 DNA follows: TGTGCCAGCAGTGGCAGGGAGAGAGGGGGACGTGGCTACACCTTC. Its protein is CASSGRERGGRGYTF.